This TCR beta chain was found in a study of CD8 T cells in Susac syndrome. Between the trimmed V and J ends, which lost 5 bases and 7 bases, there was a span of 12 bases. The CDR3 extends over 14 amino acids. Looked up from germline, CDR1 is MGHDK and CDR2 is SYGVNS. Reverse transcription of about 0.5 to 1 ug RNA was carried out with random hexamers. The amplification used immunoSEQ multiplex PCR on TCR beta CDR3; it spanned 54 Vbeta and 13 Jbeta. TCRdb reprocessed the immunoSEQ multiplex PCR reads via MiXCR and lists one record per CDR3 protein. The table has approximately 100,000 distinct CDR3 sequences, around 90% seen once. TCR beta sequences were obtained from blood CD8+ and CD4+ T cells. Controls were healthy donors chosen to match patients in age and sex. Bulk CD8+ and CD4+ cells came from magnetic negative isolation; CD8+ TEMRA by FACS.

This sequence originates from a human donor in good health. Material: CD4+ T cells from PBMCs. The genes are TRBV25-1 and TRBJ1-6, with D maybe TRBD1 (6 bases). This chain's CDR3 is CASSIWTDNSPLHF. CDR3 bases: TGTGCCAGCAGTATCTGGACAGACAATTCACCCCTCCACTTT.